Below, 8 T cell receptor beta chains from the same sample are listed, as sequenced in a study of T cells in localized non-small cell lung cancer. Using immunoSEQ multiplex PCR, the repertoire was profiled, and TCRdb retains in-frame clones only, with some absent. The table includes around 140,000 clones, about 89% detected once. The specimen was peripheral blood, collected before any cancer treatment. These TCRs come from a female donor of 60 years or more with stage I lung adenocarcinoma.

CDR3 in DNA: TGTGCCAGCAGCTTAGCGGGACAGGTCGAGACCCAGTACTTC. Its protein is CASSLAGQVETQYF. V and J are TRBV11-3 and TRBJ2-5; TRBD1 matches 8 bases. The V segment lost 1 base and the J segment 5 bases; nucleotides outside the gene matches: 3. The CDR3 consists of 14 residues. Germline values: CDR1 SGHNT, CDR2 YENEEA.

This clone was picked up one time. The chain has TRBV6-1 and TRBJ2-7; D possibly uses TRBD1 or TRBD2 (6 bases each). This CDR3 spans 15 amino acids. V dropped 10 bases and J dropped 3 bases, with 22 bases sitting between them. The germline V gene has CDR1 MNHNS and CDR2 SASEGT. CDR3 sequence: CATRDGGTMIYEQYF. The CDR3 region has the DNA TGTGCCACCCGGGACGGCGGGACAATGATCTACGAGCAGTACTTC.

This clone was observed a few times. The rearrangement links TRBV28 to TRBJ1-4, with 7 bases lining up with TRBD1. The J segment lost 7 bases and the V segment lost 7 bases, leaving 6 bases of the junction unmatched. The germline gives CDR1 MDHEN, CDR2 SYDVKM. The CDR3 runs 13 residues. The CDR3 coding sequence is TGTGCCAGCATGAGGGGGCTGGTTGAAAAACTGTTTTTT. Its protein product is CASMRGLVEKLFF. Drawing the rest from reference TRBV28 and TRBJ1-4, the complete variable domain is DVKVTQSSRYLVKRTGEKVFLECVQDMDHENMFWYRQDPGLGLRLIYFSYDVKMKEKGDIPEGYSVSREKKERFSLILESASTNQTSMYLCASMRGLVEKLFFGSGTQLSVL.

The chain is built from TRBV30 and TRBJ1-5, with a weak D call TRBD1 (5 bases). CDR3 size: 13 residues. V lost 1 base to trimming and J lost 3 bases, with 7 bases between them. Looked up from germline, CDR1 is GTSNPN and CDR2 is SVGIG (reference sequence). The CDR3 bases are TGTGCCTGGAGTGGCAGGGCCAATCAGCCCCAGCATTTT. It translates to CAWSGRANQPQHF. Full variable domain (outside the CDR3, taken from reference TRBV30 and TRBJ1-5): SQTIHQWPATLVQPVGSPLSLECTVEGTSNPNLYWYRQAAGRGLQLLFYSVGIGQISSEVPQNLSASRPQDRQFILSSKKLLLSDSGFYLCAWSGRANQPQHFGDGTRLSIL.

The chain joins TRBV7-8 to TRBJ2-7; the D gene is possibly TRBD2 (5 bases). Trimming shortened V by 3 bases and J by 6 bases, and 15 bases separated the two germline ends. The CDR3 spans 14 residues. CDR1 and CDR2 (germline): SGHVS, FQNEAQ. The CDR3 coding sequence is TGTGCCAGCAGCTTTCCGGGAAGATTCATCGAGCAGTACTTC. It specifies CASSFPGRFIEQYF.

This clone was counted a single time. The chain uses TRBV27 and TRBJ1-2; D not resolved. The CDR3 contains 14 residues. Germline assignment: CDR1 MNHEY and CDR2 SMNVEV (reference sequence). Trimming cost V 6 bases and J 0 bases, with 11 bases left between them. CDR3 bases: TGTGCCAGCAGGGGGTGGGGTGCTAACTATGGCTACACCTTC. Protein: CASRGWGANYGYTF.

The V call is TRBV9, the J call TRBJ2-7; 7 bases line up with TRBD1. The CDR3 loop spans 14 amino acids. The junction had 6 bases not matched to a gene; V was cut back by 3 bases and J by 3 bases. Germline CDR1 and CDR2: SGDLS and YYNGEE. CDR3 coding DNA: TGTGCCAGCAGCGGGGGACAGACTATCTACGAGCAGTACTTC. Protein: CASSGGQTIYEQYF. Combining the CDR3 with reference TRBV9 and TRBJ2-7 gives the whole variable domain DSGVTQTPKHLITATGQRVTLRCSPRSGDLSVYWYQQSLDQGLQFLIQYYNGEERAKGNILERFSAQQFPDLHSELNLSSLELGDSALYFCASSGGQTIYEQYFGPGTRLTVT.

DNA of the CDR3: TGTGCCAGCAGTCCCCGGGGGGATTATGGCTACACCTTC. It specifies CASSPRGDYGYTF. V usage is TRBV7-2 and J usage is TRBJ1-2; tentative D call: TRBD1 (5 bases). The V end was cut by 6 bases, the J end by 5 bases, with 13 bases between. Germline V gives CDR1 SGHTA, CDR2 FQGNSA. The CDR3 runs to 13 residues.